This TCR beta chain derives from a study of T cell responses to AZD1222 COVID-19 vaccine. TCRdb's table, derived via immunoSEQ multiplex PCR, lists solely in-frame clones and lacks some. The table records 66,000 or so clones, more than 65% of them present only once. A note on this clone: The antigen remains undetermined.

Study-level findings and limits: Reportedly, nearly half the spike-specific TCRs target unmutated variant regions. Scientists sampled the repertoires only once the peak T cell response had passed.

This CDR3 comprises 18 residues. Trimming removed 4 bases at V and 4 bases at J, with 23 bases between. From germline, CDR1 is LNHNV and CDR2 YYDKDF (reference sequence). The V call is TRBV15, the J call TRBJ1-3; D possibly corresponds to TRBD1 (6 bases). The material was peripheral blood, obtained on day 0 of MenACWY control vaccination. This receptor was identified in an adult in good health. The CDR3 sequence is CATSTDKGKGVWGNTIYF. CDR3 bases: TGTGCCACCAGCACCGACAAGGGAAAGGGGGTCTGGGGAAACACCATATATTTT. The entire variable domain, with the rest obtained from reference TRBV15 and TRBJ1-3, is as follows: DAMVIQNPRYQVTQFGKPVTLSCSQTLNHNVMYWYQQKSSQAPKLLFHYYDKDFNNEADTPDNFQSRRPNTSFCFLDIRSPGLGDTAMYLCATSTDKGKGVWGNTIYFGEGSWLTVV.